Below, one T cell receptor (beta chain) is given with its context. Indicated time point: after neoadjuvant nivolumab, at surgical resection. Patients were newly diagnosed with stage II-IVA oral cavity squamous cell carcinoma without prior systemic or radiation treatment. PBMCs were not maintained or expanded in culture before analysis. The protocol was immunoSEQ multiplex PCR, while the TCRdb copy is restricted to in-frame clones and leaves out a portion. The data contain more than 25,000 clones, about 77% of them singletons. The data stem from a study of neoadjuvant anti-PD-1 for oral cavity cancer. Overall study context: Patients without progression got a fourth dose around day 43.

This CDR3 spans 14 amino acids. Trimming removed 1 base from V and 7 bases from J, with 13 bases in between. CDR1 is SEHNR, CDR2 FQNEAQ, per germline (reference sequence). This TCR was recovered from a person between 40 and 80 years old with oral cavity squamous cell carcinoma. This sample comprised PBMCs, obtained after nivolumab (anti-PD-1) treatment. V usage is TRBV7-9 and J usage is TRBJ1-2; D is unresolved. The CDR3 DNA reads TGTGCCAGCAGCTTAGTCGGACCGGTGGGTGGCTACACCTTC. It codes for CASSLVGPVGGYTF.